These 17 T cell receptor beta chains were sequenced from one sample in a study of T cell responses to AZD1222 COVID-19 vaccine (dated by TCRdb to the early 2020s). The label giving this sample's time point can be read as: about 28 days (+/-7) after the second vaccine dose. The library was produced with the immunoSEQ multiplex PCR assay. The table comes from immuneACCESS by way of TCRdb, which keeps in-frame sequences with V and J called. Part of the clones is missing from these tables; in studies checked, under half for an unresolved V gene and the rest for unknown reasons. Recorded for this sample are roughly 80,000 clones; roughly 90% of them occurred a single time. The ten largest clones add up to about 1.3% of the sample. Sequenced here: peripheral blood, sampled 28 days after the second AZD1222 dose. The receptors were sampled from an adult who received the AZD1222 COVID-19 vaccine.

This chain connects TRBV5-1 to TRBJ1-6; TRBD1 matches 8 bases. The CDR3 loop spans 16 amino acids. V was clipped by 5 bases and J by 6 bases; unmatched bases: 10. Germline-derived CDR1 and CDR2 are SGHRS and YFSETQ. The CDR3 here is CASSRTGSLSNSPLHF. The CDR3 DNA reads TGCGCCAGCAGTCGGACAGGGTCTCTTAGTAATTCACCCCTCCACTTT.

The V gene is TRBV7-9, the J gene TRBJ2-7; D tentatively reads TRBD1 or TRBD2 (5 bases each). Germline V gene sequence: CDR1 SEHNR, CDR2 FQNEAQ (reference sequence). The V gene lost 5 bases and the J gene lost 7 bases, with 18 bases spanning the gap. The CDR3 is 14 residues long. The CDR3 nucleotides are TGTGCCAGCAGCGGGACCGGGACCTGGGGAGAGCAGTACTTC. It codes for CASSGTGTWGEQYF.

This rearrangement joins TRBV10-3 to TRBJ1-2; D might be TRBD1 (6 bases). Trimming removed 11 bases from V and 2 bases from J, with 12 bases in between. The CDR3 length is 12 residues. From germline, CDR1 is ENHRY and CDR2 SYGVKD. This CDR3 reads CAVRQVNYGYTF. CDR3 in DNA: TGTGCCGTCCGACAGGTGAACTATGGCTACACCTTC.

The CDR3: CASRARQGSSGNTIYF. The CDR3, as DNA: TGTGCCAGCAGAGCCAGACAGGGGTCCTCTGGAAACACCATATATTTT. The gene calls are TRBV2 and TRBJ1-3, with 8 nucleotides matching TRBD1. Trimming took 6 bases from V and 0 from J; bases not matched to a gene: 7. This CDR3 is 16 amino acids long. Germline assignment: CDR1 SNHLY and CDR2 FYNNEI.

The V and J genes are TRBV10-3 and TRBJ2-7, with a possible D match to TRBD1 (5 bases). Trimming took 0 bases from V and 0 from J, leaving 6 bases between them. Germline CDR1 is ENHRY and CDR2 is SYGVKD. This CDR3 has 14 amino acids. The DNA for the CDR3 is TGTGCCATCAGTGAGTCCAGGGACTCCTACGAGCAGTACTTC. It is translated as CAISESRDSYEQYF.

The J gene is TRBJ1-1, the V gene TRBV4-1; the D is unclear. Germline V gene sequence: CDR1 MGHRA, CDR2 YSYEKL. V was pared by 1 base and J by 1 base, with 7 bases between. The CDR3 has 14 residues. CDR3 loop: CASSQVPPNTEAFF. The DNA for the CDR3 is TGCGCCAGCAGCCAAGTCCCACCGAACACTGAAGCTTTCTTT.

This chain links TRBV5-6 with TRBJ2-1; D may be TRBD1 (6 bases). The length of the CDR3 is 13 residues. CDR1 is SGHDT and CDR2 is YYEEEE in the germline V gene. V was shortened by 6 bases and J by 5 bases, with 12 bases between the two germline ends. The CDR3 bases are TGTGCCAGCATCGGGCAGGGGAACAATGAGCAGTTCTTC. Protein: CASIGQGNNEQFF.

This clone appeared once. The chain links TRBV4-2 to TRBJ1-5, with TRBD1 matching 7 bases. The CDR3 spans 15 residues. The junction had 5 bases not matched to a gene; V was cut back by 4 bases and J by 2 bases. Per the germline V gene, CDR1 is LGHNA and CDR2 is YNFKEQ. The CDR3 is CASSPGTVRNQPQHF. CDR3 DNA sequence: TGTGCCAGCAGCCCCGGGACAGTGCGCAATCAGCCCCAGCATTTT.

This chain connects TRBV11-2 to TRBJ2-7; maybe TRBD1 (6 bases). V was cut by 4 bases and J by 1 base, with 14 bases left in between. The germline gives CDR1 SGHAT, CDR2 FQNNGV. The CDR3 extends over 15 amino acids. The CDR3 region is CASSSEGTPSYEQYF. CDR3 sequence (DNA): TGTGCCAGCAGCTCCGAAGGGACACCATCCTACGAGCAGTACTTC.

J is TRBJ1-3 and V is TRBV11-2, with a tentative D call TRBD1 (5 bases). From germline, CDR1 is SGHAT and CDR2 FQNNGV. The V end was cut by 0 bases, the J end by 2 bases, with 5 bases between. The CDR3 length is 14 residues. The CDR3 here is CASSLDRAGNTIYF. The CDR3 DNA is TGTGCCAGCAGCTTAGACAGGGCTGGAAACACCATATATTTT. The entire variable domain, with the rest obtained from reference TRBV11-2 and TRBJ1-3, is as follows: EAGVAQSPRYKIIEKRQSVAFWCNPISGHATLYWYQQILGQGPKLLIQFQNNGVVDDSQLPKDRFSAERLKGVDSTLKIQPAKLEDSAVYLCASSLDRAGNTIYFGEGSWLTVV.

V is TRBV7-2 and J is TRBJ1-5; tentatively, D is TRBD1 (6 bases). V dropped 5 bases and J dropped 4 bases, with 15 bases sitting between them. The germline V gene has CDR1 SGHTA and CDR2 FQGNSA. This CDR3 is built from 15 residues. The CDR3 DNA sequence: TGTGCCAGCAGCGGATTACAGGGTGTAAATCAGCCCCAGCATTTT. Its translation is CASSGLQGVNQPQHF.

J is TRBJ2-5 and V is TRBV28; tentatively, D is TRBD2 (7 bases). Germline CDR1 is MDHEN and CDR2 is SYDVKM. The CDR3 covers 16 residues. The V end lost 6 bases, the J end lost 1 base, and 18 bases lay between the germline ends. CDR3: CASRGWGGLGQETQYF. The CDR3 region has the DNA TGTGCCAGCAGAGGCTGGGGGGGGCTTGGCCAAGAGACCCAGTACTTC. The full variable domain, rest sourced from reference TRBV28 and TRBJ2-5, is DVKVTQSSRYLVKRTGEKVFLECVQDMDHENMFWYRQDPGLGLRLIYFSYDVKMKEKGDIPEGYSVSREKKERFSLILESASTNQTSMYLCASRGWGGLGQETQYFGPGTRLLVL.

The rearrangement uses TRBV11-2 and TRBJ1-3, with TRBD1 as a possible D gene (5 bases). Germline assignment: CDR1 SGHAT and CDR2 FQNNGV. The CDR3 contains 17 residues. Trimming removed 5 bases from V and 4 bases from J, with 21 bases in between. The CDR3 loop is CASSGIKDIHGGNTIYF. Written as DNA, the CDR3 is TGTGCCAGCAGCGGTATCAAGGACATTCATGGAGGAAACACCATATATTTT.

The CDR3 here is CAWSTRGLTGNTIYF. The CDR3 DNA reads as TGTGCCTGGAGTACTCGGGGGTTAACTGGAAACACCATATATTTT. The J gene is TRBJ1-3, the V gene TRBV30, with a weak D call TRBD1 (5 bases). This CDR3 contains 15 residues. CDR1 is GTSNPN and CDR2 is SVGIG in the germline V gene (reference sequence). With 2 bases removed from V and 2 bases from J, the gap between germline ends came to 13 bases.

V usage is TRBV24-1 and J usage is TRBJ1-5; D unresolved. The CDR3 is made up of 12 amino acids. CDR1 is KGHDR and CDR2 is SFDVKD in the germline V gene. V was shortened by 3 bases and J by 5 bases, with 4 bases between the two germline ends. The CDR3 sequence is CATSDPDQPQHF. The CDR3 DNA sequence: TGTGCCACCAGTGATCCTGATCAGCCCCAGCATTTT.

The chain couples TRBV9 to TRBJ2-7, with TRBD2 as a possible D gene (6 bases). Germline-derived CDR1 and CDR2 are SGDLS and YYNGEE. V lost 0 bases and J 5 bases, leaving 9 bases between the germline ends. The CDR3 spans 13 residues. The CDR3 spells CASSVAGENEQYF. CDR3 DNA: TGTGCCAGCAGCGTAGCGGGGGAAAACGAGCAGTACTTC.

This chain links TRBV6-5 with TRBJ1-1; D gene ambiguous. Trimming removed 0 bases from V and 3 bases from J, with 14 bases in between. Germline lookup yields CDR1 MNHEY and CDR2 SVGAGI. The length of the CDR3 is 16 residues. The CDR3 region has the DNA TGTGCCAGCAGTTACTCGTCGGTAGGTGTAGACACTGAAGCTTTCTTT. Protein: CASSYSSVGVDTEAFF.